The rows below give T cell receptor beta chains drawn from one sample of a study of shared clonotypes between healthy human individuals. TCRdb's copy holds only in-frame clones and misses some; the assay was immunoSEQ multiplex PCR. The table has some 740,000 clones, 80% to 95% seen once; the top ten hold approximately 25%. Sequencing input: naive CD8+ T cells sorted from blood. The receptors shown here come from a man aged 30 to 45 in good health. The CDR3 runs from the conserved cysteine through the conserved F or W. A D gene is named only where the DNA matches it firmly. Some rows mark clone size as missing; the rest say once, few, many or name a class of expanded clone.

D gene	J gene	V gene	clone size	CDR3 protein	CDR3 DNA
-	TRBJ2-7	TRBV14	-	CASSQGLGYEQYF	TGTGCCAGCAGCCAAGGTCTGGGATACGAGCAGTACTTC
-	TRBJ2-1	TRBV7-6	once	CASSADYAPHNEQFF	TGTGCCAGCAGCGCGGACTACGCACCACACAATGAGCAGTTCTTC
-	TRBJ2-1	TRBV5-4	-	CASSPAGNNEQFF	TGTGCCAGCAGCCCCGCGGGTAACAATGAGCAGTTCTTC
-	TRBJ1-2	TRBV7-9	few	CASSPTKSGTHNYGYTF	TGTGCCAGCAGCCCTACTAAGAGCGGGACACATAACTATGGCTACACCTTC
TRBD1	TRBJ2-1	TRBV28	-	CASSTKYRGQGAAEQFF	TGTGCCAGTAGTACAAAATACCGGGGACAGGGGGCCGCGGAGCAGTTCTTC
-	TRBJ1-2	TRBV14	few	CASSQPWDDYGYTF	TGTGCCAGCAGCCAACCTTGGGACGACTATGGCTACACCTTC
TRBD2	TRBJ2-1	TRBV6-5	-	CASSYGASGRGLGQFF	TGTGCCAGCAGTTACGGGGCGAGCGGGAGGGGGTTGGGGCAGTTCTTC
-	TRBJ2-5	TRBV4-1	-	CASSQFLDKTQYF	TGCGCCAGCAGCCAATTTCTGGATAAGACCCAGTACTTC
-	TRBJ1-1	TRBV25-1	-	CASSVLEGMNTEAFF	TGTGCCAGCAGTGTGTTAGAGGGGATGAACACTGAAGCTTTCTTT
-	TRBJ1-1	TRBV19	-	CASSIIQNTEAFF	TGTGCCAGTAGTATTATACAGAACACTGAAGCTTTCTTT
-	TRBJ1-5	TRBV19	-	CASSIALGSGQPQHF	TGTGCCAGTAGTATAGCGTTAGGGTCGGGTCAGCCCCAGCATTTT
TRBD2	TRBJ2-7	TRBV7-8	-	CASSLVASGAYEQYF	TGTGCCAGCAGCTTAGTGGCTAGCGGAGCCTACGAGCAGTACTTC
-	TRBJ2-7	TRBV5-4	-	CASSLGYSYEQYF	TGTGCCAGCAGCTTGGGGTACTCCTACGAGCAGTACTTC
-	TRBJ2-2	TRBV9	-	CASSVRTTDTGELFF	TGTGCCAGCAGCGTACGGACAACCGACACCGGGGAGCTGTTTTTT
-	TRBJ1-1	TRBV4-3	-	CASSQEGVGKSSEAFF	TGCGCCAGCAGCCAAGAAGGGGTGGGGAAATCCTCTGAAGCTTTCTTT
TRBD2	TRBJ2-5	TRBV5-1	-	CASSSGTSGIPWQETQYF	TGCGCCAGCAGCTCCGGGACTAGCGGAATTCCTTGGCAAGAGACCCAGTACTTC
-	TRBJ2-1	TRBV19	-	CASSIDEYNEQFF	TGTGCCAGTAGTATAGATGAGTACAATGAGCAGTTCTTC
-	TRBJ1-1	TRBV20-1	-	CSARALVAFF	TGCAGTGCTAGGGCCCTCGTTGCTTTCTTT
-	TRBJ1-1	TRBV25-1	-	CASSVQDPGDTEAFF	TGTGCCAGCAGCGTACAGGACCCGGGGGACACTGAAGCTTTCTTT
-	TRBJ1-1	TRBV28	-	CASSPAAGPGGVEAFF	TGTGCCAGCAGTCCAGCCGCGGGACCGGGAGGGGTTGAAGCTTTCTTT